The clone carrying this T cell receptor beta chain turned up a few times. In TCRdb, the RT-PCR reads were re-called with MiXCR into one record per CDR3 protein. Here the sample spans 650,000 to 800,000 distinct CDR3 sequences, 12% to 15% being singletons. In germline, CDR1 is SGHRS, CDR2 YFSETQ. After removal of 4 bases from V and 12 bases from J, the junction contained 7 bases not matched to a gene. The CDR3 is 12 residues long. Sequenced material: memory CD4+ T cells from blood. The receptor comes from a female donor in good health, serving as a healthy control. The chain links TRBV5-1 to TRBJ2-7, with TRBD2 matching 10 bases. In DNA, the CDR3 is TGCGCCAGCAGCCTAGCGGGAGACCCCTGGTACTTC. As protein: CASSLAGDPWYF.